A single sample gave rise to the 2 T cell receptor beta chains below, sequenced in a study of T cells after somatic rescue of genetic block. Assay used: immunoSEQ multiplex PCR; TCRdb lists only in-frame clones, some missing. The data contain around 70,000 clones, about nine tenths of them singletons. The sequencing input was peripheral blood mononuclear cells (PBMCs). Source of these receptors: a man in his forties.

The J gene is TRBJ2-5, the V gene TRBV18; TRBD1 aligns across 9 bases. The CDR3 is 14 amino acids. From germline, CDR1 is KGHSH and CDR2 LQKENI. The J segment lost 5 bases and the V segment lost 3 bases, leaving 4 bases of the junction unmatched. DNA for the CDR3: TGTGCCAGCTCACCCGACAGGGGGGTGGAGACCCAGTACTTC. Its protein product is CASSPDRGVETQYF. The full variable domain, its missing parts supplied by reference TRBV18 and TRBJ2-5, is NAGVMQNPRHLVRRRGQEARLRCSPMKGHSHVYWYRQLPEEGLKFMVYLQKENIIDESGMPKERFSAEFPKEGPSILRIQQVVRGDSAAYFCASSPDRGVETQYFGPGTRLLVL.

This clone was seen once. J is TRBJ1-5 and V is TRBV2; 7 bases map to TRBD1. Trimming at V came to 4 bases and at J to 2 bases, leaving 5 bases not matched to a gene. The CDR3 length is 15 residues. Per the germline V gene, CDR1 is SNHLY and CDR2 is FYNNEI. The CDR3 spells CASSVPGQRNQPQHF. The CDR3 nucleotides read TGTGCCAGCAGTGTACCGGGACAGCGCAATCAGCCCCAGCATTTT.